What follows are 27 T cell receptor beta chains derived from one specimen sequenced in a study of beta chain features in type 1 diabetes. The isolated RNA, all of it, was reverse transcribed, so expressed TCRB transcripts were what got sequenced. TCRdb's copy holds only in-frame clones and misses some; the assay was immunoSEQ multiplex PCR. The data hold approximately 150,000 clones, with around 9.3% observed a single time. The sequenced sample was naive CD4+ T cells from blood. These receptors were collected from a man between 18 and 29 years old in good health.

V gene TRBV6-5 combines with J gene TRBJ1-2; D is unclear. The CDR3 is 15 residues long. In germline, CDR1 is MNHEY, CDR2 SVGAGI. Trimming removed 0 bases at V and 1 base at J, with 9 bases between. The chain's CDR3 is CASSYSIGVNYGYTF. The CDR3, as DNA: TGTGCCAGCAGTTACTCGATCGGGGTTAACTATGGCTACACCTTC.

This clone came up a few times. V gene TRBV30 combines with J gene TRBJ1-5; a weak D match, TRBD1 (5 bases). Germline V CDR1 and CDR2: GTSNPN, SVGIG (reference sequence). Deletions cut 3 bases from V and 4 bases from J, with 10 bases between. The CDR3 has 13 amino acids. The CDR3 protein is CAWSTGGNQPQHF. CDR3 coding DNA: TGTGCCTGGAGCACAGGAGGGAATCAGCCCCAGCATTTT.

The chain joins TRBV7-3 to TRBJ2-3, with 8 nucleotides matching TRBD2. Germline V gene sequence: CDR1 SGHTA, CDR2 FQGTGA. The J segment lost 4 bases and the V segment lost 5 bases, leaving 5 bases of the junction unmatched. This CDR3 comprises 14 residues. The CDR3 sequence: CASSTGLAADTQYF. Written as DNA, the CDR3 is TGTGCCAGCAGCACCGGACTAGCAGCAGATACGCAGTATTTT.

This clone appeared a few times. The CDR3 DNA sequence: TGTGCCAGCAGTATTGCGGGGGTGAGGGAGACCCAGTACTTC. Amino acid sequence: CASSIAGVRETQYF. The chain links TRBV6-5 to TRBJ2-5, with TRBD2 matching over 7 bases. CDR1 and CDR2 from the germline V gene are MNHEY and SVGAGI. Losses at the gene ends were 5 bases for V and 5 bases for J; bases not matched to a gene: 8. This CDR3 is built from 14 residues.

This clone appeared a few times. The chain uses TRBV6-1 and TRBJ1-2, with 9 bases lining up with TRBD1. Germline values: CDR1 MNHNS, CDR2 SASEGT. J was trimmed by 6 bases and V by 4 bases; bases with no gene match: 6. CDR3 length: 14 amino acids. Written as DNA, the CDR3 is TGTGCCAGCAGTGTGGACAGGGGAAGAGATGGCTACACCTTC. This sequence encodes CASSVDRGRDGYTF.

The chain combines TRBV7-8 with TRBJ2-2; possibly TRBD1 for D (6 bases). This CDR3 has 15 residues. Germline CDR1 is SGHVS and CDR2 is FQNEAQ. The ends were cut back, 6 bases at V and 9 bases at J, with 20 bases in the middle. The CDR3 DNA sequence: TGTGCCAGCAGAAAAGGGGGTTTAGGTTACCGGGAGCTGTTTTTT. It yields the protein CASRKGGLGYRELFF.

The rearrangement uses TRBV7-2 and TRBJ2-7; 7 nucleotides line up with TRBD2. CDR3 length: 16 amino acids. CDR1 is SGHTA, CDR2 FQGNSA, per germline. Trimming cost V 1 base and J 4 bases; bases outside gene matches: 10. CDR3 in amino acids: CASSLGSWGGTYEQYF. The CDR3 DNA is TGTGCCAGCAGCTTAGGTTCTTGGGGGGGGACGTACGAGCAGTACTTC.

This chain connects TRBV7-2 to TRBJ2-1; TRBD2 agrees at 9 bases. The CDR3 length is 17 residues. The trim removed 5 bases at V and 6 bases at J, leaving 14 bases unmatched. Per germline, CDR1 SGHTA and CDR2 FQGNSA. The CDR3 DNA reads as TGTGCCAGCAGCCCCCAAACCGGGCGGGGGGGCCGCAATGAGCAGTTCTTC. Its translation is CASSPQTGRGGRNEQFF.

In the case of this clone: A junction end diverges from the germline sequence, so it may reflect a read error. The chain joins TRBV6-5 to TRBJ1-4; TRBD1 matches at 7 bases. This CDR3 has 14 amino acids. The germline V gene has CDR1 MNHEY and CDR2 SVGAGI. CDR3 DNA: TGTGCCATCAGTGTCCGGGAGGGGGCTGAAAAACTGTTTTTT. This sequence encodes CAISVREGAEKLFF.

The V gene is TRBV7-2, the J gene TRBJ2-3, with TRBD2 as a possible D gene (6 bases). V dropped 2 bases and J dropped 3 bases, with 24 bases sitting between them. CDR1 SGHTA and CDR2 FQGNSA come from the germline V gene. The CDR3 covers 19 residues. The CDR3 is CASSLIPAGGLSPTDTQYF. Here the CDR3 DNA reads TGTGCCAGCAGCTTAATCCCGGCTGGAGGGCTGAGCCCGACAGATACGCAGTATTTT. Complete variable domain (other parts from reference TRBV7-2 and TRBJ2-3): GAGVSQSPSNKVTEKGKDVELRCDPISGHTALYWYRQSLGQGLEFLIYFQGNSAPDKSGLPSDRFSAERTGGSVSTLTIQRTQQEDSAVYLCASSLIPAGGLSPTDTQYFGPGTRLTVL.

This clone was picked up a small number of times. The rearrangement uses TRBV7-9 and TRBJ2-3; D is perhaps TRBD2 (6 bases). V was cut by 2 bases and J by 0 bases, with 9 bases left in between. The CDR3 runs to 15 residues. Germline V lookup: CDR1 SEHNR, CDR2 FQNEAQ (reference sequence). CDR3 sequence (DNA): TGTGCCAGCAGCTTATCTGGGACTAGCACAGATACGCAGTATTTT. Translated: CASSLSGTSTDTQYF.

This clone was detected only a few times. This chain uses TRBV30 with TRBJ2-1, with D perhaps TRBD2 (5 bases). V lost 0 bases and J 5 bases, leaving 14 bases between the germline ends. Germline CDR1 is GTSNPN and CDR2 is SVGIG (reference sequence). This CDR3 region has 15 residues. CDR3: CAWSVGFAGNNEQFF. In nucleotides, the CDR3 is TGTGCCTGGAGTGTAGGGTTCGCGGGTAACAATGAGCAGTTCTTC.

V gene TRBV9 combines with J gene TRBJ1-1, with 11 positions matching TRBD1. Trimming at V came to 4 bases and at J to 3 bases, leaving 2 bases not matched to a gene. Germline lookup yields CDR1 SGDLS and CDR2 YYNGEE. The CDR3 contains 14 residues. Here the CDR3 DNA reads TGTGCCAGCAGCCGGGACAGGGGGTACACTGAAGCTTTCTTT. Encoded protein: CASSRDRGYTEAFF.

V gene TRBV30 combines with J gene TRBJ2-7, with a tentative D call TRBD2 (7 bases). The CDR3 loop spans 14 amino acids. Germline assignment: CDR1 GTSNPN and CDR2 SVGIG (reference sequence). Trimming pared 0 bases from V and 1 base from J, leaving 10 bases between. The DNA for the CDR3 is TGTGCCTGGAGTGTACAGGGAGGGTCCTACGAGCAGTACTTC. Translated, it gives CAWSVQGGSYEQYF. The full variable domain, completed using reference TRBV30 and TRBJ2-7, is SQTIHQWPATLVQPVGSPLSLECTVEGTSNPNLYWYRQAAGRGLQLLFYSVGIGQISSEVPQNLSASRPQDRQFILSSKKLLLSDSGFYLCAWSVQGGSYEQYFGPGTRLTVT.

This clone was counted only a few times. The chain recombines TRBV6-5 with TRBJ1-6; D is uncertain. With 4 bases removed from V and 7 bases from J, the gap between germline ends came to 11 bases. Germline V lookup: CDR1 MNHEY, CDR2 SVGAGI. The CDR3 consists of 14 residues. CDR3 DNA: TGTGCCAGCAGTTCGCAGGCGCTCAATTCACCCCTCCACTTT. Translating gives CASSSQALNSPLHF.

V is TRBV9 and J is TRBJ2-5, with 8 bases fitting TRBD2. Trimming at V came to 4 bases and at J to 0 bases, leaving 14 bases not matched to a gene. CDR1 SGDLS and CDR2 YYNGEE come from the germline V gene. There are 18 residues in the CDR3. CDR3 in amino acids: CASSPSSAGGGNQETQYF. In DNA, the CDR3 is TGTGCCAGCAGCCCCTCTTCAGCTGGCGGGGGGAACCAAGAGACCCAGTACTTC.

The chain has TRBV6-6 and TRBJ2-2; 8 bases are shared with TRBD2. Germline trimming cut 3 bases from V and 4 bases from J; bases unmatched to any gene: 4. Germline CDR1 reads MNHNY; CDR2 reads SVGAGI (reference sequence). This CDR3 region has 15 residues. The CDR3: CASSYVAGGTGELFF. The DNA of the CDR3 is TGTGCCAGCAGTTATGTCGCGGGGGGCACCGGGGAGCTGTTTTTT.

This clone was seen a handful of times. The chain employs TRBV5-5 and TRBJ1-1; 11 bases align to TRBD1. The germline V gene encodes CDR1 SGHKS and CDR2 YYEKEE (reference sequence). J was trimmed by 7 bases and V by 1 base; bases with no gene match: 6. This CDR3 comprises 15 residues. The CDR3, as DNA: TGTGCCAGCAGCTTGCGGACAGGGGGCAACGGTGAAGCTTTCTTT. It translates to CASSLRTGGNGEAFF.

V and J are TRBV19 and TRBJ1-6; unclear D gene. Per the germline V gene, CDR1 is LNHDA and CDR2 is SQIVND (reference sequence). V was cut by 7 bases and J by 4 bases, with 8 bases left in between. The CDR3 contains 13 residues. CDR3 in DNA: TGTGCCAGTACATTGGCTTATAATTCACCCCTCCACTTT. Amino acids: CASTLAYNSPLHF.

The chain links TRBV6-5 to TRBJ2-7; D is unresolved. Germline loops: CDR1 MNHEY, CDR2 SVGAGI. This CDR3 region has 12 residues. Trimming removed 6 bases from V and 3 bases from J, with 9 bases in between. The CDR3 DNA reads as TGTGCCAGCAGCAACTACAACTACGAGCAGTACTTC. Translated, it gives CASSNYNYEQYF.

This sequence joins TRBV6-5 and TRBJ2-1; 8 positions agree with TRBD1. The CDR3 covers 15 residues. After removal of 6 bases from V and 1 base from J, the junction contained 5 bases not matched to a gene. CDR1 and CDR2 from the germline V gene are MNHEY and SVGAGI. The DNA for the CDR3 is TGTGCCAGCAGCCGGGACAGGCCTTCCTACAATGAGCAGTTCTTC. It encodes CASSRDRPSYNEQFF.

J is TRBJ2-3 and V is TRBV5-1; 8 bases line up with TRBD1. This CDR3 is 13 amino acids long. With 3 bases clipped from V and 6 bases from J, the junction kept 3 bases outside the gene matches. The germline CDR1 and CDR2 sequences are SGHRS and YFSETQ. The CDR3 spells CASSSQGADTQYF. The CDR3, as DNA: TGCGCCAGCAGCTCTCAGGGGGCCGATACGCAGTATTTT.

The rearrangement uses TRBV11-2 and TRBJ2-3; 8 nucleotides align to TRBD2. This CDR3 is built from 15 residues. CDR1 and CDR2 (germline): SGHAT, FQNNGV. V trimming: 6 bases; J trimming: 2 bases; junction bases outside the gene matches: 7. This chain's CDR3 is CASRRPGGNTDTQYF. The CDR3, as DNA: TGTGCCAGCAGAAGACCGGGGGGGAACACAGATACGCAGTATTTT.

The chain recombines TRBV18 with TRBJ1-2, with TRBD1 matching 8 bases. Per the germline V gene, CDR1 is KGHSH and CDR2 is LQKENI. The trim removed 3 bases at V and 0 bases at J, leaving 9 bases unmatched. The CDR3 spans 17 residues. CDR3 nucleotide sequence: TGTGCCAGCTCACCCACTGACAGGGGAGAAACTAACTATGGCTACACCTTC. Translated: CASSPTDRGETNYGYTF.

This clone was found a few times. CDR3: CASSSRLSGAPDTQYF. CDR3 DNA: TGTGCCAGCAGTTCTCGACTTAGCGGGGCTCCCGATACGCAGTATTTT. V usage is TRBV6-6 and J usage is TRBJ2-3; 8 bases match TRBD2. J was trimmed by 6 bases and V by 4 bases; bases with no gene match: 12. The germline V gene encodes CDR1 MNHNY and CDR2 SVGAGI (reference sequence). The CDR3 consists of 16 residues.

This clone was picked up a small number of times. The CDR3 coding sequence is TGTGCCAGCAGTGGGGGGACAGTCCCCAAAAGAAGCTCCTACGAGCAGTACTTC. The encoded protein is CASSGGTVPKRSSYEQYF. V usage is TRBV6-1 and J usage is TRBJ2-7; 7 bases map to TRBD1. Germline CDR1 is MNHNS and CDR2 is SASEGT. The CDR3 is made up of 18 amino acids. Trimming cost V 4 bases and J 0 bases; bases outside gene matches: 15.

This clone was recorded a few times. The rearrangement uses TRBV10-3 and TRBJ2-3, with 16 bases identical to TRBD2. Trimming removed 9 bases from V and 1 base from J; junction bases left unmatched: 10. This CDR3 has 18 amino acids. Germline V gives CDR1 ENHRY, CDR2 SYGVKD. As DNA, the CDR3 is TGTGCCATATCACCGGGACTAGCGGGGGGGCATGGCACAGATACGCAGTATTTT. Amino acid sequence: CAISPGLAGGHGTDTQYF.